One and the same sample provided the 14 T cell receptor beta chains below, sequenced in a study of blood T cell repertoires in COVID-19. The protocol was immunoSEQ multiplex PCR, while the TCRdb copy is restricted to in-frame clones and leaves out a portion. Of approximately 60,000 clones in the sample, about 70% were seen once. Input material: peripheral blood. These receptors were collected from a human donor in a cohort sampled during active COVID-19.

This clone has only one observation. The chain is built from TRBV7-2 and TRBJ2-1; perhaps TRBD1 as D (6 bases). The V gene's germline CDR1 is SGHTA and CDR2 FQGNSA. With 5 bases removed from V and 5 bases from J, the gap between germline ends came to 16 bases. The CDR3 is 15 amino acids. CDR3 coding DNA: TGTGCCAGCAGCATCCGGGGACATGAGAACAATGAGCAGTTCTTC. Translated: CASSIRGHENNEQFF.

This clone was detected a few times. This chain connects TRBV6-5 to TRBJ1-5, with TRBD1 matching 8 bases. The germline V gene has CDR1 MNHEY and CDR2 SVGAGI. Trimming at V came to 6 bases and at J to 5 bases, leaving 9 bases not matched to a gene. The CDR3 has 15 amino acids. The CDR3 DNA is TGTGCCAGCAGACCCAGGACAGGGAATTATCAGCCCCAGCATTTT. This sequence encodes CASRPRTGNYQPQHF.

The J gene is TRBJ2-3, the V gene TRBV7-2, with 7 bases aligning to TRBD1. The V gene end was trimmed by 3 bases and the J gene end by 4 bases; junction bases not matched to a gene: 1. Per the germline V gene, CDR1 is SGHTA and CDR2 is FQGNSA. The CDR3 extends over 13 amino acids. The chain's CDR3 is CASSFQGADTQYF. In DNA form, the CDR3 reads TGTGCCAGCAGCTTCCAGGGGGCAGATACGCAGTATTTT.

This rearrangement joins TRBV30 to TRBJ2-7; 9 bases are shared with TRBD1. This CDR3 is 14 amino acids long. The ends lost 3 bases at V and 6 bases at J; junction bases unmatched: 9. Germline V gene data show CDR1 as GTSNPN and CDR2 as SVGIG (reference sequence). CDR3 in amino acids: CAWRGQGGRGEQYF. The CDR3 DNA is TGTGCCTGGAGGGGACAGGGTGGCCGGGGCGAGCAGTACTTC.

This chain connects TRBV15 to TRBJ2-3; TRBD2 aligns across 10 bases. The germline CDR1 and CDR2 sequences are LNHNV and YYDKDF (reference sequence). The V gene end was trimmed by 1 base and the J gene end by 7 bases; junction bases not matched to a gene: 8. The CDR3 loop spans 16 amino acids. The CDR3 DNA sequence: TGTGCCACCAGCAGAGGGGGAGCGGGGGGGCTTTATACGCAGTATTTT. This sequence encodes CATSRGGAGGLYTQYF.

V and J are TRBV28 and TRBJ2-1; no firm D call. The CDR3 is 15 residues long. The V and J ends lost 4 bases and 4 bases respectively, with 14 bases between them. In germline, CDR1 is MDHEN, CDR2 SYDVKM. CDR3: CASSSVVGGYNEQFF. DNA of the CDR3: TGTGCCAGCAGTTCGGTGGTTGGCGGATACAATGAGCAGTTCTTC.

The rearrangement uses TRBV5-1 and TRBJ2-7; D unresolved. The CDR3 loop spans 14 amino acids. The V end lost 0 bases, the J end lost 5 bases, and 12 bases lay between the germline ends. CDR1 is SGHRS, CDR2 YFSETQ, per germline. The CDR3 loop is CASSLGSRVDEQYF. DNA for the CDR3: TGCGCCAGCAGCTTGGGGTCCCGGGTCGACGAGCAGTACTTC.

This chain links TRBV6-5 with TRBJ1-5; perhaps TRBD1 as D (5 bases). There are 12 residues in the CDR3. Germline V lookup: CDR1 MNHEY, CDR2 SVGAGI. V was shortened by 6 bases and J by 6 bases, with 9 bases between the two germline ends. The CDR3: CASRETVQPQHF. CDR3 nucleotide sequence: TGTGCCAGCAGAGAGACAGTTCAGCCCCAGCATTTT.

This clone was recorded only once. This sequence joins TRBV6-6 and TRBJ2-7; the match to TRBD2 covers 8 bases. The J segment lost 1 base and the V segment lost 6 bases, leaving 8 bases of the junction unmatched. The CDR3 extends over 15 amino acids. CDR1 is MNHNY and CDR2 is SVGAGI in the germline V gene (reference sequence). CDR3 DNA: TGTGCCAGCAGCCGCGAGCGGGGGCCTTCCTACGAGCAGTACTTC. This sequence encodes CASSRERGPSYEQYF.

The chain recombines TRBV18 with TRBJ2-5; TRBD2 matches at 13 bases. The CDR3 consists of 19 residues. The junction had 16 bases not matched to a gene; V was cut back by 5 bases and J by 4 bases. Germline V gene sequence: CDR1 KGHSH, CDR2 LQKENI. In DNA form, the CDR3 reads TGTGCCAGCTCATCCACACCGGGACTAGCGGGGTCCGGGAGAGAGACCCAGTACTTC. Translated, it gives CASSSTPGLAGSGRETQYF.

This clone was counted a few times. This rearrangement joins TRBV30 to TRBJ1-1, with TRBD1 identical over 7 bases. Germline loops: CDR1 GTSNPN, CDR2 SVGIG (reference sequence). The length of the CDR3 is 14 residues. The V gene end was trimmed by 4 bases and the J gene end by 1 base; junction bases not matched to a gene: 6. The chain's CDR3 is CAWNQQGKNTEAFF. CDR3 nucleotide sequence: TGTGCCTGGAACCAACAGGGGAAGAACACTGAAGCTTTCTTT.

The chain couples TRBV6-5 to TRBJ2-1; 7 bases align to TRBD1. The germline V gene has CDR1 MNHEY and CDR2 SVGAGI. This CDR3 has 13 residues. Unmatched junction bases numbered 0, after V lost 4 bases and J lost 3 bases. CDR3 nucleotides: TGTGCCAGCAGTTGGGACAGCTACAATGAGCAGTTCTTC. This sequence encodes CASSWDSYNEQFF.

The V call is TRBV2, the J call TRBJ2-2, with D possibly TRBD1 on 5 matching bases. Per the germline V gene, CDR1 is SNHLY and CDR2 is FYNNEI. This CDR3 contains 15 residues. The V and J ends lost 4 bases and 0 bases respectively, with 9 bases between them. This CDR3 is CASSGATANTGELFF. The CDR3 DNA reads as TGTGCCAGCAGTGGAGCGACAGCGAACACCGGGGAGCTGTTTTTT.

The chain uses TRBV7-3 and TRBJ2-1, with a weak D call TRBD1 (7 bases). Per germline, CDR1 SGHTA and CDR2 FQGTGA. The V and J ends lost 5 bases and 9 bases respectively, with 14 bases between them. CDR3 size: 13 residues. CDR3 sequence reads: CASSPQGGGEQFF. CDR3 nucleotides: TGTGCCAGCAGCCCCCAGGGGGGAGGTGAGCAGTTCTTC.